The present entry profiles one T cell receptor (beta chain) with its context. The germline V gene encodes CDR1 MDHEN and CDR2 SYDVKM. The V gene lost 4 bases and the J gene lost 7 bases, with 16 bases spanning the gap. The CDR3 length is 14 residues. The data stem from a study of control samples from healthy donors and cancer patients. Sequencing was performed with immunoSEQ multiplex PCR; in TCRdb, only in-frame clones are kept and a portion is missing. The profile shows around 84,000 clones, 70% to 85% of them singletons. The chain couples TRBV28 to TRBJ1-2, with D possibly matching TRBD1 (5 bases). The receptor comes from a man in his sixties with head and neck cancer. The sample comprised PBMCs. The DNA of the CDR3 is TGTGCCAGCAGTTCCCATGGGGCTGTGGGTGGCTACACCTTC. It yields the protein CASSSHGAVGGYTF.